Reported below is one T cell receptor (beta chain). Antigen unknown. Libraries were prepared by immunoSEQ multiplex PCR; TCRdb keeps only in-frame clonotypes and omits some of them. The sample contains 2,100,000 or so clones, under 97% of which appear only once. The source of the sample is a study of shared clonotypes between healthy human individuals. Points from the study as a whole: Rarefaction revealed incomplete sorted-subset sequencing despite large depth. Non-shared clonotypes were found to have lower generation probabilities than the clonotypes that were shared by all four of the sorted-subset donors.

The donor cohort consisted entirely of Caucasian adults residing in Nashville, Tennessee. The CDR3 covers 15 residues. Per the germline V gene, CDR1 is SNHLY and CDR2 is FYNNEI. Between the trimmed V and J ends, which lost 4 bases and 3 bases, there was a span of 15 bases. Sequencing used naive CD4+ T cells sorted from blood. The subset was: CD45RA+ positively selected. The J gene is TRBJ1-2, the V gene TRBV2; tentatively, D is TRBD1 (5 bases). This sequence originates from a man in his late teens or twenties in good health. The CDR3 spells CASSGHQGPDYGYTF. The CDR3 DNA reads as TGTGCCAGCAGTGGACACCAGGGTCCGGACTATGGCTACACCTTC.